This is a list of T cell receptor beta chains from one sample in a study of T cells after yellow fever vaccination. TCRdb ran MiXCR on the 5' RACE reads and lists one entry per CDR3 protein. This table holds 100,000 to 150,000 distinct CDR3 sequences, more than 7.5% found once. Sequenced material: CD8+ T cells sorted from PBMCs, taken on the day of the yellow fever booster vaccination. These receptors were taken from a man between 18 and 35 years old who received the YFV17D yellow fever vaccine. Both conserved end residues are part of each CDR3. A D gene is named only where the DNA matches it firmly. Clone size is given for some rows only: seen once, a few or many times, or a class if the clone is expanded.

d_gene: NA; v_gene: TRBV20-1; len: 13; j_gene: TRBJ2-7; abundance: few; CDR3aa: CSARDTRSTEQYF; CDR3nt: TGCAGTGCTAGAGATACCCGATCTACCGAGCAGTACTTC
d_gene: TRBD1; v_gene: TRBV12-5; len: 15; j_gene: TRBJ1-6; abundance: few; CDR3aa: CASGLSGTGRSPLHF; CDR3nt: TGTGCTAGTGGTCTCTCCGGGACAGGGCGATCACCCCTCCACTTT
d_gene: NA; v_gene: TRBV10-3; len: 11; j_gene: TRBJ2-1; abundance: many; CDR3aa: CATDHENEQFF; CDR3nt: TGTGCCACGGACCACGAGAATGAGCAGTTCTTC
d_gene: NA; v_gene: TRBV4-1; len: 14; j_gene: TRBJ1-1; abundance: few; CDR3aa: CASSQGSRSREAFF; CDR3nt: TGCGCCAGCAGCCAAGGGAGCCGCAGTCGGGAAGCTTTCTTT
d_gene: TRBD2; v_gene: TRBV20-1; len: 16; j_gene: TRBJ2-5; abundance: NA; CDR3aa: CSHHLAGAMPQETQYF; CDR3nt: TGCAGCCATCACTTAGCGGGGGCTATGCCCCAAGAGACCCAGTACTTC
d_gene: TRBD2; v_gene: TRBV9; len: 18; j_gene: TRBJ2-3; abundance: NA; CDR3aa: CASSSASGGAVRSDTQYF; CDR3nt: TGTGCCAGCAGCTCGGCTAGCGGGGGGGCAGTGAGGTCAGATACGCAGTATTTT
d_gene: NA; v_gene: TRBV7-9; len: 14; j_gene: TRBJ2-1; abundance: NA; CDR3aa: CASSPPGSRGEQFF; CDR3nt: TGTGCCAGCAGCCCCCCGGGTAGCCGGGGTGAGCAGTTCTTC
d_gene: TRBD2; v_gene: TRBV29-1; len: 14; j_gene: TRBJ2-5; abundance: NA; CDR3aa: CSVVLAGGGETQYF; CDR3nt: TGCAGCGTTGTTCTAGCGGGGGGTGGAGAGACCCAGTACTTC
d_gene: NA; v_gene: TRBV7-9; len: 13; j_gene: TRBJ2-5; abundance: many; CDR3aa: CASSLAIQETQYF; CDR3nt: TGTGCCAGCAGCTTAGCTATCCAAGAGACCCAGTACTTC
d_gene: TRBD1; v_gene: TRBV7-8; len: 17; j_gene: TRBJ1-2; abundance: many; CDR3aa: CASSLLRSDRGIYGYTF; CDR3nt: TGTGCCAGCAGCTTACTTCGATCGGACAGGGGGATCTATGGCTACACCTTC
d_gene: TRBD1; v_gene: TRBV4-1; len: 16; j_gene: TRBJ2-2; abundance: many; CDR3aa: CASSPRTGRNTGELFF; CDR3nt: TGCGCCAGCAGCCCCCGGACAGGGAGGAACACCGGGGAGCTGTTTTTT
d_gene: NA; v_gene: TRBV5-4; len: 15; j_gene: TRBJ1-2; abundance: few; CDR3aa: CASSLVAAGPYGYTF; CDR3nt: TGTGCCAGCAGCTTGGTGGCGGCAGGGCCTTATGGCTACACCTTC
d_gene: NA; v_gene: TRBV19; len: 13; j_gene: TRBJ1-5; abundance: few; CDR3aa: CASKGEGEQPQHF; CDR3nt: TGTGCCAGCAAGGGGGAGGGTGAGCAGCCCCAGCATTTT
d_gene: NA; v_gene: TRBV12-3/TRBV12-4; len: 14; j_gene: TRBJ2-2; abundance: few; CDR3aa: CASSFFSNTGELFF; CDR3nt: TGTGCCAGCAGTTTCTTCTCCAACACCGGGGAGCTGTTTTTT
d_gene: NA; v_gene: TRBV7-9; len: 14; j_gene: TRBJ2-7; abundance: few; CDR3aa: CASSSTGRPTEQYF; CDR3nt: TGTGCCAGCAGCTCAACGGGACGGCCGACCGAGCAGTACTTC
d_gene: NA; v_gene: TRBV7-9; len: 16; j_gene: TRBJ1-6; abundance: many; CDR3aa: CASSLVGQGENSPLHF; CDR3nt: TGTGCCAGCAGCTTAGTCGGCCAGGGAGAAAATTCACCCCTCCACTTT
d_gene: NA; v_gene: TRBV19; len: 14; j_gene: TRBJ2-1; abundance: NA; CDR3aa: CASADRSSYNEQFF; CDR3nt: TGTGCCAGTGCAGACAGAAGCTCCTACAATGAGCAGTTCTTC
d_gene: NA; v_gene: TRBV2; len: 12; j_gene: TRBJ2-1; abundance: once; CDR3aa: CASSEARGEQFF; CDR3nt: TGTGCCAGCAGCGAGGCACGTGGTGAGCAGTTCTTC
d_gene: NA; v_gene: TRBV12-3/TRBV12-4; len: 15; j_gene: TRBJ2-7; abundance: many; CDR3aa: CASGSFGRGIYEQYF; CDR3nt: TGTGCCAGCGGGAGTTTCGGCAGGGGCATCTACGAGCAGTACTTC
d_gene: NA; v_gene: TRBV7-9; len: 12; j_gene: TRBJ2-1; abundance: few; CDR3aa: CASSLSGNEQFF; CDR3nt: TGTGCCAGCAGTCTAAGCGGGAATGAGCAGTTCTTC
d_gene: NA; v_gene: TRBV5-1; len: 16; j_gene: TRBJ2-2; abundance: NA; CDR3aa: CASSLVWGFDTGELFF; CDR3nt: TGCGCCAGCAGCTTGGTTTGGGGATTCGACACCGGGGAGCTGTTTTTT
d_gene: NA; v_gene: TRBV7-2; len: 13; j_gene: TRBJ1-1; abundance: few; CDR3aa: CASSSGPRHEAFF; CDR3nt: TGTGCCAGCAGCTCAGGGCCGCGACACGAAGCTTTCTTT
d_gene: NA; v_gene: TRBV29-1; len: 12; j_gene: TRBJ2-7; abundance: NA; CDR3aa: CSVSGGIYEQYF; CDR3nt: TGCAGCGTTTCTGGAGGGATCTACGAGCAGTACTTC
d_gene: NA; v_gene: TRBV4-1; len: 16; j_gene: TRBJ1-1; abundance: NA; CDR3aa: CASSQDSPPVNTEAFF; CDR3nt: TGCGCCAGCAGCCAAGATTCGCCCCCGGTGAACACTGAAGCTTTCTTT
d_gene: NA; v_gene: TRBV5-4; len: 13; j_gene: TRBJ2-1; abundance: NA; CDR3aa: CASSLGLHNEQFF; CDR3nt: TGTGCCAGCAGCTTGGGGCTACACAATGAGCAGTTCTTC
d_gene: NA; v_gene: TRBV20-1; len: 13; j_gene: TRBJ1-1; abundance: few; CDR3aa: CSAHFRDYTEAFF; CDR3nt: TGCAGTGCTCACTTCAGGGATTACACTGAAGCTTTCTTT
d_gene: NA; v_gene: TRBV18; len: 16; j_gene: TRBJ1-6; abundance: NA; CDR3aa: CASSPLNTGRNSPLHF; CDR3nt: TGTGCCAGCTCACCGCTCAATACAGGGCGCAATTCACCCCTCCACTTT
d_gene: NA; v_gene: TRBV15; len: 14; j_gene: TRBJ2-7; abundance: NA; CDR3aa: CATSSGRGGYEQYF; CDR3nt: TGTGCCACCAGCAGCGGCCGAGGAGGCTACGAGCAGTACTTC
d_gene: NA; v_gene: TRBV7-9; len: 15; j_gene: TRBJ2-3; abundance: many; CDR3aa: CASSPSEGSTDTQYF; CDR3nt: TGTGCCAGCAGCCCCAGCGAGGGTAGCACAGATACGCAGTATTTT
d_gene: NA; v_gene: TRBV6-6; len: 16; j_gene: TRBJ2-7; abundance: many; CDR3aa: CASSYGLGGEVYEQYF; CDR3nt: TGTGCCAGCAGTTACGGTTTGGGGGGCGAAGTCTACGAGCAGTACTTC
d_gene: NA; v_gene: TRBV19; len: 14; j_gene: TRBJ2-1; abundance: NA; CDR3aa: CASSPGHDYNEQFF; CDR3nt: TGTGCCAGTAGCCCGGGACACGATTACAATGAGCAGTTCTTC